This TCR beta chain stems from a study of identical twins. The study, taken as a whole, reports: It was out-of-frame TCR alpha sharing in monozygotic twins that models underestimated. Zero-insertion findings could be partly confounded by invariant cells (MAIT and iNKT cells). In cord blood, abundant beta clonotypes had fewer insertions; memory showed no trend.

CDR3 length: 17 amino acids. The V segment lost 0 bases and the J segment 8 bases; nucleotides outside the gene matches: 14. Germline V CDR1 and CDR2: KGHSH, LQKENI. With regard to this clonotype: Its antigen is as yet unknown.

One entry per CDR3 protein results from TCRdb running MiXCR on the 5' RACE reads. The sample has 1.5 million to 2 million distinct CDR3 sequences; 32% are singletons. Sequencing was performed on cord blood. V is TRBV18 and J is TRBJ2-3, with TRBD1 identical over 7 bases. The origin of this receptor is a newborn girl in good health. Written as DNA, the CDR3 is TGTGCCAGCTCACCACCGAACAGGGGCCATCGGGGAACTACGCAGTATTTT. Its translation is CASSPPNRGHRGTTQYF.